This entry features one TCR beta chain sequence. Antigen unknown. In the PCR, 60 Vbeta and 13 Jbeta primers were used. Profiled with immunoSEQ multiplex PCR; TCRdb holds only in-frame clones, not every one. The sample has under 45,000 clones, 50% to 75% seen once; the top ten hold roughly 8.9%. These data belong to a study of cytomegalovirus exposure and HLA in healthy donors. Study information: Genetic ancestry analysis placed over 65% of the roughly 400 donors that were genotyped in the Caucasian-associated cluster. General study findings and limits: The authors later linked a missense DCLRE1C variant to TCR beta V- and J-gene trimming. It was taken for granted in presence/absence analyses that sequencing depth across donors was roughly uniform. Most likely, a cluster of highly shared sequence variants arose as a sequencing artifact.

The CDR3 runs 13 residues. Germline loops: CDR1 LNHDA, CDR2 SQIVND (reference sequence). V lost 6 bases to trimming and J lost 3 bases, with 8 bases between them. The TCR originated in a human donor in good health. The chain couples TRBV19 to TRBJ1-4; no clear D. The source material was PBMCs. This chain's CDR3 is CASREPANEKLFF. CDR3 sequence (DNA): TGTGCCAGTAGGGAGCCAGCTAATGAAAAACTGTTTTTT. Full variable domain (rest looked up from reference TRBV19 and TRBJ1-4): DGGITQSPKYLFRKEGQNVTLSCEQNLNHDAMYWYRQDPGQGLRLIYYSQIVNDFQKGDIAEGYSVSREKKESFPLTVTSAQKNPTAFYLCASREPANEKLFFGSGTQLSVL.